This T cell receptor beta chain was recovered during a study of shared clonotypes between healthy human individuals. About the study: Each donor's CD8 memory used one plate, CD8 naive two, each CD4 subset three. Findings of the study overall: Generation probability values for non-shared clonotypes were lower than those for clonotypes shared by all four donors. Clonotype sharing among donors was thought likely to change with sequencing depth. The study sampled only blood, and tissue repertoires likely differ.

Comments on this clone: Antigen unknown.

TCRdb keeps only in-frame clones here, not all; method: immunoSEQ multiplex PCR. The table has a few million clones, approximately 96% seen once; the top ten hold 0.1% to 0.15%. Per the germline V gene, CDR1 is SQVTM and CDR2 is ANQGSEA. The J segment lost 3 bases and the V segment lost 7 bases, leaving 11 bases of the junction unmatched. This CDR3 is 15 amino acids long. The sample comprised naive CD4+ T cells sorted from blood. Subset here: CD45RA+ positively selected. The sequence was obtained from a man aged 18 to 35 in good health. V and J are TRBV29-1 and TRBJ2-7; 11 positions match TRBD2. The CDR3, as DNA: TGCAGCGCCGTCCCGCCGGGACTAGCGGTCTACGAGCAGTACTTC. Translation: CSAVPPGLAVYEQYF.